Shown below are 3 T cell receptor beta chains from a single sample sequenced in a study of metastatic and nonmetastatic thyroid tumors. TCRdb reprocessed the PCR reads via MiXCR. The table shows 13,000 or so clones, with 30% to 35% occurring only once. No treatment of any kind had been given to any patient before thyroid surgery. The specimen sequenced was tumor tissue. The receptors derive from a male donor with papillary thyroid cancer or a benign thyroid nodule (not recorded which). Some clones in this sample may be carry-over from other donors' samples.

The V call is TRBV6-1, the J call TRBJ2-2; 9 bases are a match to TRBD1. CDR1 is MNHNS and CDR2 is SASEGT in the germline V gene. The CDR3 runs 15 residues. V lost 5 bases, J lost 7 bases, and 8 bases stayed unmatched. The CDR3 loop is CASSRQGVRSGELFF. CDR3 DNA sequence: TGTGCCAGCAGTAGACAGGGGGTGAGGAGCGGGGAGCTGTTTTTT.

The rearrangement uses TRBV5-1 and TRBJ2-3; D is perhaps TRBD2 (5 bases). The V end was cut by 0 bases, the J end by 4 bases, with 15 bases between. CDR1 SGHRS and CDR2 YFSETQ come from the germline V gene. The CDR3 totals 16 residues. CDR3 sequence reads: CASSLEQLVRSDTQYF. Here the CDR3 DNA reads TGCGCCAGCAGCTTGGAGCAACTAGTTCGCTCAGATACGCAGTATTTT.

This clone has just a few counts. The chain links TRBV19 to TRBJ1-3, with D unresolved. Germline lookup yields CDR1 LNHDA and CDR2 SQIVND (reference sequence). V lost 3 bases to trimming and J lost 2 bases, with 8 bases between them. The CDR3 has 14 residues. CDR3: CASSMVLAGNTIYF. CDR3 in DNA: TGTGCCAGTAGTATGGTCCTAGCTGGAAACACCATATATTTT.